This T cell receptor (beta chain) was documented in a study of spatial heterogeneity in lung cancer. Study-level background: PBMC samples from follow-up, where available, were sequenced a median of roughly 2 years after resection. In raw reads, more than 9.5 appearances on average were recorded for each unique TCR and UMI combination.

CDR3 length: 13 amino acids. Germline V lookup: CDR1 DFQATT, CDR2 SNEGSKA (reference sequence). V dropped 5 bases and J dropped 4 bases, with 14 bases sitting between them. Each TCR cDNA molecule bore a unique molecular identifier. TCRdb independently ran MiXCR on the 5' RACE reads; one entry per CDR3 protein. This table holds around 98,000 distinct CDR3 sequences, just under 20% found once. Documented time point: blood at routine non-recurrence follow-up after resection. This clonotype has at least ten counts. The sample in question was PBMCs, obtained at follow-up. V and J are TRBV20-1 and TRBJ1-2; no clear D gene. The clonotype originates from a male donor with early-stage non-small cell lung cancer. The DNA of the CDR3 is TGCAGTGCTCACAATACCGGGCTCTATGGCTACACCTTC. Translation gives CSAHNTGLYGYTF.